A single sample gave rise to the 13 T cell receptor beta chains below, sequenced in a study of T cells after yellow fever vaccination. MiXCR, run by TCRdb on the 5' RACE reads, gives a single entry per CDR3 protein. The sample holds about 320,000 distinct CDR3 sequences, around 4.5% seen once. This specimen consisted of PBMCs, obtained 15 days after the yellow fever booster vaccination. The receptors derive from a man between 18 and 29 years old who received the YFV17D yellow fever vaccine.

This clonotype has just a few counts. The chain is built from TRBV7-2 and TRBJ2-5; no reliable D call. V lost 1 base and J lost 5, with 20 bases in between. Germline CDR1 is SGHTA and CDR2 is FQGNSA. The CDR3 sequence is 17 residues long. This chain's CDR3 is CASSLVALARKTETQYF. In DNA form, the CDR3 reads TGTGCCAGCAGCTTAGTCGCTCTTGCACGCAAGACGGAGACCCAGTACTTC.

This clonotype was recorded many times. The V gene is TRBV28, the J gene TRBJ2-5; 10 positions match TRBD1. Unmatched junction bases numbered 8, after V lost 8 bases and J lost 2 bases. CDR3 length: 15 residues. Germline values: CDR1 MDHEN, CDR2 SYDVKM. CDR3 coding DNA: TGTGCCAGCGTGACAGGGGGCGCGGGTCAAGAGACCCAGTACTTC. This gives the protein CASVTGGAGQETQYF.

The CDR3, as DNA: TGCAGTGCCTCCCGGGACAGCAATCAGCCCCAGCATTTT. It encodes CSASRDSNQPQHF. The chain links TRBV20-1 to TRBJ1-5, with D possibly matching TRBD1 (5 bases). Germline-derived CDR1 and CDR2 are DFQATT and SNEGSKA (reference sequence). The V end was cut by 6 bases, the J end by 1 base, with 10 bases between. The CDR3 sequence is 13 residues long.

This clonotype was observed at least ten times. This chain connects TRBV5-6 to TRBJ2-3; unclear D gene. Germline V gene sequence: CDR1 SGHDT, CDR2 YYEEEE. V lost 5 bases to trimming and J lost 2 bases, with 9 bases between them. The CDR3 sequence is 13 residues long. The CDR3 DNA is TGTGCCAGCAGGTATAGCTACACAGATACGCAGTATTTT. This sequence encodes CASRYSYTDTQYF.

This clonotype appeared many times. This sequence joins TRBV7-2 and TRBJ2-7; D possibly corresponds to TRBD1 (6 bases). V was trimmed by 1 base and J by 8 bases, leaving 12 bases between them. This CDR3 is built from 13 residues. From germline, CDR1 is SGHTA and CDR2 FQGNSA. CDR3 bases: TGTGCCAGCAGCTTAGAGAGGGGGTATCAGCAGTACGTC. This sequence encodes CASSLERGYQQYV.

This clonotype has at least ten counts. The chain links TRBV12-3 or TRBV12-4 to TRBJ1-5; D possibly corresponds to TRBD1 (6 bases). The V and J ends lost 6 bases and 3 bases respectively, with 12 bases between them. The CDR3 spans 14 residues. CDR3 residues: CASRGGAANQPQHF. Here the CDR3 DNA reads TGTGCCAGCAGGGGGGGGGCAGCCAATCAGCCCCAGCATTTT.

The J gene is TRBJ2-2, the V gene TRBV10-3, with TRBD1 identical over 8 bases. This CDR3 spans 14 amino acids. With 8 bases clipped from V and 7 bases from J, the junction kept 9 bases outside the gene matches. Germline V gene sequence: CDR1 ENHRY, CDR2 SYGVKD. The CDR3 sequence is CAIGWTGKGGELFF. CDR3 nucleotides: TGTGCCATCGGATGGACAGGGAAAGGCGGGGAGCTGTTTTTT.

This clonotype was detected many times. V is TRBV5-1 and J is TRBJ2-7; 8 nucleotides agree with TRBD1. Germline V gene data show CDR1 as SGHRS and CDR2 as YFSETQ. The trim removed 4 bases at V and 0 bases at J, leaving 9 bases unmatched. CDR3 size: 16 residues. CDR3 residues: CASSRRTGQYSYEQYF. CDR3 DNA sequence: TGCGCCAGCAGCCGGAGGACAGGGCAATACTCCTACGAGCAGTACTTC. The whole variable domain, remainder taken from reference TRBV5-1 and TRBJ2-7, is KAGVTQTPRYLIKTRGQQVTLSCSPISGHRSVSWYQQTPGQGLQFLFEYFSETQRNKGNFPGRFSGRQFSNSRSEMNVSTLELGDSALYLCASSRRTGQYSYEQYFGPGTRLTVT.

This clonotype has only a few counts. This chain uses TRBV5-1 with TRBJ2-3; a possible D gene is TRBD2 (5 bases). Deletions cut 0 bases from V and 6 bases from J, with 14 bases between. CDR1 and CDR2 from the germline V gene are SGHRS and YFSETQ. The CDR3 sequence is 15 residues long. The CDR3 bases are TGCGCCAGCAGCTTGGTATCGGGGAGTGGGGATACGCAGTATTTT. The encoded protein is CASSLVSGSGDTQYF.

This clonotype was counted at least ten times. The chain employs TRBV20-1 and TRBJ2-7; D unresolved. The CDR3 spans 12 residues. Germline V CDR1 and CDR2: DFQATT, SNEGSKA (reference sequence). V lost 3 bases to trimming and J lost 9 bases, with 15 bases between them. CDR3 in DNA: TGCAGTGCTAGTGGGGATCCTTTTGGGCAGTACTTC. As protein: CSASGDPFGQYF.

This rearrangement joins TRBV20-1 to TRBJ1-1, with D possibly TRBD1 on 6 matching bases. CDR3 length: 14 amino acids. Germline lookup yields CDR1 DFQATT and CDR2 SNEGSKA (reference sequence). V was clipped by 0 bases and J by 4 bases, with 12 bases between them. As DNA, the CDR3 is TGCAGTGCTAGAGATCTCGGCAGGGGCACTGAAGCTTTCTTT. Its translation is CSARDLGRGTEAFF.

This clonotype occurred many times. The V call is TRBV5-5, the J call TRBJ2-2; weak D call: TRBD2 (5 bases). The V end lost 3 bases, the J end lost 6 bases, and 12 bases lay between the germline ends. Germline V gene sequence: CDR1 SGHKS, CDR2 YYEKEE (reference sequence). The CDR3 has 14 amino acids. This CDR3 reads CASSSGRGSGELFF. The CDR3 DNA is TGTGCCAGCAGCTCGGGTCGGGGTTCCGGGGAGCTGTTTTTT.

This clonotype was seen more than once but under ten times. This chain joins TRBV7-2 and TRBJ1-2; 7 nucleotides line up with TRBD1. The CDR3 has 18 residues. Germline lookup yields CDR1 SGHTA and CDR2 FQGNSA. The junction had 19 bases not matched to a gene; V was cut back by 1 base and J by 8 bases. CDR3 sequence reads: CASSLVTGQAYDVKGYTF. CDR3 sequence (DNA): TGTGCCAGCAGCTTAGTGACAGGACAGGCCTACGATGTAAAAGGCTACACCTTC. Looking up the rest from reference TRBV7-2 and TRBJ1-2 gives the full variable domain: GAGVSQSPSNKVTEKGKDVELRCDPISGHTALYWYRQSLGQGLEFLIYFQGNSAPDKSGLPSDRFSAERTGGSVSTLTIQRTQQEDSAVYLCASSLVTGQAYDVKGYTFGSGTRLTVV.